The 27 T cell receptor beta chains given below trace back to one sample, sequenced in a study of blood T cell repertoires in COVID-19. Libraries were prepared by immunoSEQ multiplex PCR; TCRdb keeps only in-frame clonotypes and omits some of them. This sample has hundreds of thousands of clones, with more than 75% found just once. The material sequenced was peripheral blood. Receptors originate from a woman aged 40-49 years who had recovered from COVID-19.

The chain joins TRBV3-1 (or the pseudogene TRBV3-2) to TRBJ2-7; 9 bases map to TRBD1. The CDR3 is made up of 17 amino acids. V lost 5 bases, J lost 3 bases, and 14 bases stayed unmatched. The germline V gene has CDR1 LGHDT and CDR2 YNNKEL (reference sequence). This CDR3 is CASSKPQLRTGDYEQYF. CDR3 DNA: TGTGCCAGCAGCAAACCCCAGCTCCGGACAGGGGACTACGAGCAGTACTTC.

J is TRBJ1-6 and V is TRBV7-9; D call uncertain. Germline assignment: CDR1 SEHNR and CDR2 FQNEAQ (reference sequence). The CDR3 extends over 12 amino acids. Trimming pared 3 bases from V and 13 bases from J, leaving 10 bases between. CDR3: CASSFLVGPLHF. The CDR3 DNA reads TGTGCCAGCAGCTTTTTAGTCGGGCCCCTCCACTTT.

This clone was seen once. The V gene is TRBV7-3, the J gene TRBJ2-1; 12 nucleotides align to TRBD2. J gave up 9 bases and V 3 bases, and 6 bases lay outside the gene matches. The CDR3 is made up of 15 amino acids. Germline CDR1 SGHTA, CDR2 FQGTGA. The CDR3 protein is CASSFLAGGRGEQFF. DNA of the CDR3: TGTGCCAGCAGCTTCCTAGCGGGAGGGAGGGGTGAGCAGTTCTTC.

This chain links TRBV19 with TRBJ2-3, with 15 bases matching TRBD2. Trimming took 7 bases from V and 8 from J; bases not matched to a gene: 13. Germline values: CDR1 LNHDA, CDR2 SQIVND (reference sequence). CDR3 length equals 17 residues. In nucleotides, the CDR3 is TGTGCCAGTACCCCGGTCGGACTAGCGGGAGGGGCAGGTACGCAGTATTTT. Encoded protein: CASTPVGLAGGAGTQYF.

V and J are TRBV5-6 and TRBJ1-4, with a possible D match to TRBD1 (6 bases). V lost 4 bases, J lost 12 bases, and 16 bases lay in between. The CDR3 sequence is 13 residues long. The V gene's germline CDR1 is SGHDT and CDR2 YYEEEE. The DNA for the CDR3 is TGTGCCAGCAGCGGGGGCGGTTATGGGGAACTGTTTTTT. As protein: CASSGGGYGELFF.

This clone was seen only a few times. The V gene is TRBV30, the J gene TRBJ1-2; 7 nucleotides match TRBD1. The J segment lost 7 bases and the V segment lost 5 bases, leaving 4 bases of the junction unmatched. Germline V gene lookup returns CDR1 GTSNPN and CDR2 SVGIG (reference sequence). The CDR3 has 11 residues. CDR3 DNA: TGTGCCTGGCCCCAGGGGGGTGGCTACACCTTC. Translated: CAWPQGGGYTF. The entire variable domain, with the rest obtained from reference TRBV30 and TRBJ1-2, is as follows: SQTIHQWPATLVQPVGSPLSLECTVEGTSNPNLYWYRQAAGRGLQLLFYSVGIGQISSEVPQNLSASRPQDRQFILSSKKLLLSDSGFYLCAWPQGGGYTFGSGTRLTVV.

The chain has TRBV28 and TRBJ2-7; TRBD2 matches 11 bases. V gave up 6 bases and J gave up 5 bases; unmatched junction bases: 6. Germline CDR1 MDHEN, CDR2 SYDVKM. This CDR3 is built from 14 residues. Here the CDR3 reads CASRASGRWDEQYF. The CDR3 region has the DNA TGTGCCAGCAGGGCTAGCGGGAGGTGGGACGAGCAGTACTTC.

The rearrangement joins TRBV20-1 to TRBJ1-5, with D unclear. Germline lookup yields CDR1 DFQATT and CDR2 SNEGSKA (reference sequence). The V gene lost 3 bases and the J gene lost 1 base, with 7 bases spanning the gap. The CDR3 extends over 13 amino acids. The CDR3 protein is CSASRSSNQPQHF. CDR3 nucleotides: TGCAGTGCTAGTCGGTCGAGCAATCAGCCCCAGCATTTT.

Regarding this clone: This CDR3 is also generated by other DNA sequences in the sample. The chain employs TRBV4-3 and TRBJ2-1; the match to TRBD2 covers 9 bases. Germline V gives CDR1 LGHNA, CDR2 YSLEER. The CDR3 length is 14 residues. V lost 4 bases, J lost 6 bases, and 4 bases stayed unmatched. The CDR3, as DNA: TGCGCCAGCAGCCCAGGACTAGCGAGCAATGAGCAGTTCTTC. This translates into CASSPGLASNEQFF.

The V call is TRBV6-5, the J call TRBJ1-2; 9 bases are shared with TRBD1. The ends lost 11 bases at V and 4 bases at J; junction bases unmatched: 2. CDR1 and CDR2 from the germline V gene are MNHEY and SVGAGI. The CDR3 runs 11 residues. In DNA, the CDR3 is TGTGCCGGGACAGGGTCCTATGGCTACACCTTC. It codes for CAGTGSYGYTF.

The chain carries TRBV6-5 and TRBJ1-1, with D tentatively TRBD1 (5 bases). Germline V gene lookup returns CDR1 MNHEY and CDR2 SVGAGI. V shed 2 bases and J shed 1 base, with 8 bases lying between them. The CDR3 length is 14 residues. CDR3: CASSYPGQNTEAFF. In DNA form, the CDR3 reads TGTGCCAGCAGTTACCCCGGACAGAACACTGAAGCTTTCTTT.

The rearrangement links TRBV5-1 to TRBJ1-6; D not resolved. Trimming left V 5 bases short and J 7 bases short, with 7 bases between. The germline V gene has CDR1 SGHRS and CDR2 YFSETQ. This CDR3 is built from 12 residues. Written as DNA, the CDR3 is TGCGCCAGCAGGGCAGCGAATTCACCCCTCCACTTT. This gives the protein CASRAANSPLHF.

The chain employs TRBV30 and TRBJ1-3; no reliable D call. Germline V gene data show CDR1 as GTSNPN and CDR2 as SVGIG (reference sequence). The CDR3 has 12 amino acids. Trimming removed 3 bases from V and 9 bases from J, with 12 bases in between. The CDR3, as DNA: TGTGCCTGGAGACGCCGGGGAGTCACCATATATTTT. Amino acids: CAWRRRGVTIYF. The variable domain in full, with the rest retrieved from reference TRBV30 and TRBJ1-3, is SQTIHQWPATLVQPVGSPLSLECTVEGTSNPNLYWYRQAAGRGLQLLFYSVGIGQISSEVPQNLSASRPQDRQFILSSKKLLLSDSGFYLCAWRRRGVTIYFGEGSWLTVV.

This rearrangement joins TRBV6-6 to TRBJ2-1; no reliable D call. Germline V gene lookup returns CDR1 MNHNY and CDR2 SVGAGI (reference sequence). The CDR3 extends over 14 amino acids. Trimming removed 2 bases at V and 6 bases at J, with 11 bases between. The DNA of the CDR3 is TGTGCCAGCAGTTACCCCGTAGCTGCCAATGAGCAGTTCTTC. Amino acid sequence: CASSYPVAANEQFF.

This clone was seen only once. The V gene is TRBV11-2, the J gene TRBJ1-6; possibly TRBD1 for D (5 bases). CDR3 length equals 16 residues. Germline V gene sequence: CDR1 SGHAT, CDR2 FQNNGV. V dropped 2 bases and J dropped 8 bases, with 16 bases sitting between them. CDR3 sequence: CASSLNPGTSHSPLHF. The CDR3 DNA reads as TGTGCCAGCAGCTTAAATCCCGGGACTAGTCATTCACCCCTCCACTTT.

For this clone: This specimen includes other DNA sequences encoding the same CDR3. The V and J genes are TRBV29-1 and TRBJ1-1; the D gene is possibly TRBD1 (6 bases). CDR1 and CDR2 (germline): SQVTM, ANQGSEA. The CDR3 is 13 amino acids. V dropped 6 bases and J dropped 0 bases, with 11 bases sitting between them. This CDR3 is CSVGGGMNTEAFF. The CDR3 DNA reads TGCAGCGTAGGGGGGGGTATGAACACTGAAGCTTTCTTT.

The chain uses TRBV6-2 or TRBV6-3 and TRBJ1-3, with D maybe TRBD1 (6 bases). The CDR3 contains 15 residues. CDR1 MNHEY and CDR2 SVGEGT come from the germline V gene. V was cut by 2 bases and J by 0 bases, with 8 bases left in between. CDR3 sequence (DNA): TGTGCCAGCAGTTACGGGGGCTTCTCTGGAAACACCATATATTTT. Protein: CASSYGGFSGNTIYF.

This chain joins TRBV4-3 and TRBJ2-7; 7 nucleotides match TRBD2. CDR1 is LGHNA and CDR2 is YSLEER in the germline V gene. Trimming removed 4 bases from V and 9 bases from J; junction bases left unmatched: 9. CDR3 size: 13 residues. CDR3 sequence: CASSPRGEALQYF. As DNA, the CDR3 is TGCGCCAGCAGCCCCCGGGGGGAGGCATTGCAGTACTTC.

This rearrangement joins TRBV5-1 to TRBJ2-2; no clear D. This CDR3 is 14 amino acids long. CDR1 is SGHRS and CDR2 is YFSETQ in the germline V gene. Trimming pared 4 bases from V and 5 bases from J, leaving 12 bases between. CDR3 protein: CASSPRRMTGELFF. The CDR3 region has the DNA TGCGCCAGCAGCCCCCGCAGGATGACCGGGGAGCTGTTTTTT.

The chain employs TRBV4-3 and TRBJ2-2; D not resolved. The CDR3 spans 13 residues. V was clipped by 4 bases and J by 5 bases, with 8 bases between them. The germline V gene has CDR1 LGHNA and CDR2 YSLEER. The CDR3 DNA sequence: TGCGCCAGCAGCCCCCTAGGAACCGGGGAGCTGTTTTTT. Its translation is CASSPLGTGELFF.

J is TRBJ2-7 and V is TRBV6-5; 8 nucleotides match TRBD1. Losses at the gene ends were 6 bases for V and 0 bases for J; bases not matched to a gene: 7. Looked up from germline, CDR1 is MNHEY and CDR2 is SVGAGI. The CDR3 is 15 residues long. The CDR3 here is CASSRDRLSSYEQYF. The CDR3 bases are TGTGCCAGCAGCCGGGACAGGCTAAGCTCCTACGAGCAGTACTTC.

The gene calls are TRBV7-8 and TRBJ1-6; the D gene is possibly TRBD1 (6 bases). The CDR3 sequence is 15 residues long. Germline values: CDR1 SGHVS, CDR2 FQNEAQ. V lost 5 bases to trimming and J lost 6 bases, with 14 bases between them. The CDR3 region has the DNA TGTGCCAGCAGCCGAGGGGGGGGGCGTAATTCACCCCTCCACTTT. Amino acids: CASSRGGGRNSPLHF.

This rearrangement joins TRBV10-3 to TRBJ1-5; 7 positions match TRBD1. The CDR3 is made up of 15 amino acids. J was trimmed by 2 bases and V by 6 bases; bases with no gene match: 7. CDR1 is ENHRY, CDR2 SYGVKD, per germline. The CDR3 loop is CAISDPDRGNQPQHF. The CDR3 DNA reads as TGTGCCATCAGCGACCCAGACAGGGGCAATCAGCCCCAGCATTTT.

The CDR3 reads CASRPAGLGPTEQFF. In nucleotides, the CDR3 is TGTGCCAGCAGACCCGCCGGACTAGGGCCCACTGAGCAGTTCTTC. The chain links TRBV5-4 to TRBJ2-1, with TRBD2 matching 7 bases. Germline V lookup: CDR1 SGHNT, CDR2 YYREEE (reference sequence). V gave up 5 bases and J gave up 9 bases; unmatched junction bases: 14. This CDR3 has 15 residues.

In this sample, this clone turned up a few times. The chain joins TRBV30 to TRBJ1-5, with 11 bases identical to TRBD1. Losses at the gene ends were 4 bases for V and 7 bases for J; bases not matched to a gene: 9. The CDR3 totals 15 residues. Germline V gene data show CDR1 as GTSNPN and CDR2 as SVGIG (reference sequence). The CDR3: CAWTYPGTGGQPQHF. As DNA, the CDR3 is TGTGCCTGGACCTACCCCGGGACAGGGGGGCAGCCCCAGCATTTT.

The chain is built from TRBV10-2 and TRBJ1-1; a possible D gene is TRBD1 (5 bases). Trimming took 6 bases from V and 0 from J, leaving 8 bases between them. The germline CDR1 and CDR2 sequences are WSHSY and SAAADI. This CDR3 has 13 amino acids. Written as DNA, the CDR3 is TGCGCCAGCAGGGTGGACATGAACACTGAAGCTTTCTTT. Translation gives CASRVDMNTEAFF.

The J gene is TRBJ1-4, the V gene TRBV5-1, with a tentative D call TRBD1 (5 bases). Germline V gives CDR1 SGHRS, CDR2 YFSETQ. Trimming stripped 3 bases from V and 5 bases from J, with 11 bases between. This CDR3 is built from 14 residues. CDR3 coding DNA: TGCGCCAGCAGCTCCGGACATGGGAATGAAAAACTGTTTTTT. This gives the protein CASSSGHGNEKLFF. Together with reference TRBV5-1 and TRBJ1-4, the CDR3 gives the full variable domain: KAGVTQTPRYLIKTRGQQVTLSCSPISGHRSVSWYQQTPGQGLQFLFEYFSETQRNKGNFPGRFSGRQFSNSRSEMNVSTLELGDSALYLCASSSGHGNEKLFFGSGTQLSVL.